This TCR beta chain emerged from a study of identical twins. The donors were all healthy and Caucasian. The CDR3 has 13 amino acids. With 3 bases clipped from V and 10 bases from J, the junction kept 6 bases outside the gene matches. Germline CDR1 SGHTA, CDR2 FQGNSA. A single record per CDR3 protein comes from TCRdb applying MiXCR to the 5' RACE reads. The sample shows 650,000 to 800,000 distinct CDR3 sequences, approximately 9% of them seen only once. The same sample was also used in a study of yellow fever vaccine responses in identical twins. From that report: Twins' T cell vaccine responses reportedly looked partly convergent, partly personalized.

The sequencing sample was made of PBMCs. The rearrangement joins TRBV7-2 to TRBJ2-1, with TRBD2 matching 7 bases. The source of this sequence is a woman in her late teens or twenties in good health. The CDR3 coding sequence is TGTGCCAGCAGCTTTTGGACTAGTATGGAGCAGTTCTTC. Its protein product is CASSFWTSMEQFF.